Reported below is one T cell receptor beta chain. This entry comes from a study of control samples from healthy donors and cancer patients. Germline assignment: CDR1 KGHSH and CDR2 LQKENI. The CDR3 length is 15 residues. V shed 4 bases, J shed 1 base, and the junction held 6 bases outside the gene matches. The data were produced by immunoSEQ multiplex PCR, yet TCRdb's version contains in-frame clones alone and is incomplete. The sample yields 35,000 to 50,000 clones, around 87% seen once. The TCR originated in a woman aged 55 to 70 with lung cancer. Sequenced material: PBMCs. This chain joins TRBV18 and TRBJ1-1; 7 bases agree with TRBD1. The CDR3 sequence is CASSLSQGTNTEAFF. CDR3 sequence (DNA): TGTGCCAGCTCACTATCACAGGGGACGAACACTGAAGCTTTCTTT.